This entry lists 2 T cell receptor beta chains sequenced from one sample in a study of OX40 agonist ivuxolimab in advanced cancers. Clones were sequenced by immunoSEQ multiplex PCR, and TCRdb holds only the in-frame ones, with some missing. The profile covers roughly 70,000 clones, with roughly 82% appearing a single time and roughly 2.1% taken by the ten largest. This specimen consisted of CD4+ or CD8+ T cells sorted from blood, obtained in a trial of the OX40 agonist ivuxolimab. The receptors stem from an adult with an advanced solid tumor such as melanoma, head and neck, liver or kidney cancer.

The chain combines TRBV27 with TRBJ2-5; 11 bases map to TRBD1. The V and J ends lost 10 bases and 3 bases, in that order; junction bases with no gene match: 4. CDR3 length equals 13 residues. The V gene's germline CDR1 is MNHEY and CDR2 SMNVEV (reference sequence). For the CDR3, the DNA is TGTGCCACCCGGGACAGGGGGGAAGAGACCCAGTACTTC. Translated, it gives CATRDRGEETQYF.

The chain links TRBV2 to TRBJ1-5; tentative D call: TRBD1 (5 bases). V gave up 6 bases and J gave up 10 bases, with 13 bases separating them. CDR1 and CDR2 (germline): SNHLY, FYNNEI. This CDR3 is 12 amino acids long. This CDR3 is CASSLMRDPQHF. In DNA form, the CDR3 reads TGTGCCAGCAGCTTAATGCGGGACCCCCAGCATTTT.